This TCR beta chain was profiled in a study of blood T cell repertoires in COVID-19. Looking at the study overall: Material from acute and convalescent COVID-19 was sourced from the United States, Italy and Spain. PBMCs, B-cell-depleted T cells, or T cells were the source of the cDNA or gDNA that made up the material.

As originally analysed: Amplified reference gene primers provided the basis for estimating nucleated cell counts. TCRdb keeps only in-frame clones here, not all; method: immunoSEQ multiplex PCR. The DNA gave D and trimming, while V, J and clone size come from that table. The sample includes some 170,000 clones, more than 60% of them seen just once. This CDR3 is built from 14 residues. In germline, CDR1 is LNHNV, CDR2 YYDKDF (reference sequence). The V and J ends lost 7 bases and 5 bases, in that order; junction bases with no gene match: 4. The sequencing sample was made of peripheral blood. The origin of this receptor is a man in his 70s with acute or convalescent COVID-19. The gene calls are TRBV15 and TRBJ2-1, with 11 bases lining up with TRBD2. The CDR3 reads CATTGTSGHNEQFF. In DNA form, the CDR3 reads TGTGCCACCACCGGGACTAGCGGACACAATGAGCAGTTCTTC.